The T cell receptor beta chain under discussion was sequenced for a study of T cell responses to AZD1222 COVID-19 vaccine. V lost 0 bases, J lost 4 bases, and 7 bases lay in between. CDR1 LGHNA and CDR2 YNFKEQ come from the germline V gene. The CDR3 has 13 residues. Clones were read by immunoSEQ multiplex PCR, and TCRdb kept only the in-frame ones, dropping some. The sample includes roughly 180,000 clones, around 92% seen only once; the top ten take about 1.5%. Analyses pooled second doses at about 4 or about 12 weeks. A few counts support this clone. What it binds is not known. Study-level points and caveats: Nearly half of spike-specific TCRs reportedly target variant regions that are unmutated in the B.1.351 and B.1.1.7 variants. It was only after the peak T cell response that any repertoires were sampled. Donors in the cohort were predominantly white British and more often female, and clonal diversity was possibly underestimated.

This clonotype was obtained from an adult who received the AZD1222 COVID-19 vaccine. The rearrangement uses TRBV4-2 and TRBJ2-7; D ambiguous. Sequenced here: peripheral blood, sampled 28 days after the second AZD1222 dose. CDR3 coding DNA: TGTGCCAGCAGCCAAGATCGTGAGTACGAGCAGTACTTC. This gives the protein CASSQDREYEQYF.